One and the same sample provided the 23 T cell receptor beta chains below, sequenced in a study of shared clonotypes between healthy human individuals (TCRdb year 2020). Libraries came from the immunoSEQ multiplex PCR assay. TCRdb mirrors the immuneACCESS table, restricted to in-frame sequences. Some clones are absent from its copies; in checked studies, under half trace to an unresolved V gene, and the reason for the others is unknown. The table for this sample lists about 1 million clones; about 76% of them were counted only once. 1.2% to 1.5% of the sample is taken by the ten largest. Sequenced input: memory CD4+ T cells sorted from blood. Per the publication, the cell subset or site label means: CD45RA-negative fraction. These receptors were obtained from a man between 18 and 35 years old in good health.

V usage is TRBV23-1 and J usage is TRBJ2-7; the D gene is possibly TRBD1 (5 bases). TRBV23-1 is given ORF status, its function remaining uncertain. The CDR3 spans 17 residues. The V and J ends lost 3 bases and 1 base respectively, with 19 bases between them. The CDR3 loop is CASSHETGREISYEQYF. CDR3 coding DNA: TGCGCCAGCAGTCACGAGACCGGCAGGGAAATTTCCTACGAGCAGTACTTC.

About this clone: A read error may be the cause here, since a much bigger clone is one base away. The chain has TRBV5-8 and TRBJ1-4, with 7 bases identical to TRBD1. The CDR3 sequence is 14 residues long. The junction had 6 bases not matched to a gene; V was cut back by 0 bases and J by 10 bases. Germline CDR1 SGHTS, CDR2 YDEGEE. Here the CDR3 reads CASSLDRGGRKLFF. CDR3 nucleotide sequence: TGTGCCAGCAGCTTGGACAGGGGAGGTCGAAAACTGTTTTTT.

J is TRBJ1-6 and V is TRBV5-1; TRBD1 matches 7 bases. Germline values: CDR1 SGHRS, CDR2 YFSETQ. The V gene end was trimmed by 8 bases and the J gene end by 8 bases; junction bases not matched to a gene: 10. The CDR3 runs 14 residues. CDR3 in amino acids: CASRTGAGYSPLHF. CDR3 nucleotide sequence: TGCGCCAGTCGAACAGGGGCCGGGTATTCACCCCTCCACTTT.

This chain connects TRBV5-6 to TRBJ1-1; 11 bases align to TRBD1. The CDR3 is 15 residues long. Germline CDR1 is SGHDT and CDR2 is YYEEEE. V lost 4 bases to trimming and J lost 3 bases; unmatched junction nucleotides: 5. CDR3 sequence reads: CASSGKGQGDTEAFF. CDR3 bases: TGTGCCAGCAGCGGCAAGGGACAGGGGGACACTGAAGCTTTCTTT.

This clone has just a few counts. This chain uses TRBV30 with TRBJ1-6; unclear D gene. CDR1 GTSNPN and CDR2 SVGIG come from the germline V gene (reference sequence). The ends were cut back, 1 base at V and 13 bases at J, with 11 bases in the middle. This CDR3 comprises 12 residues. The chain's CDR3 is CAWSGFVGPLHF. CDR3 nucleotide sequence: TGTGCCTGGAGTGGATTCGTGGGCCCCCTCCACTTT.

This chain links TRBV27 with TRBJ1-6; tentatively, D is TRBD1 (5 bases). Trimming took 5 bases from V and 4 from J, leaving 12 bases between them. This CDR3 comprises 15 residues. CDR1 and CDR2 (germline): MNHEY, SMNVEV (reference sequence). The CDR3 loop is CASSPRGLYNSPLHF. Written as DNA, the CDR3 is TGTGCCAGCAGTCCCCGGGGCTTATATAATTCACCCCTCCACTTT.

The rearrangement links TRBV4-3 to TRBJ2-3, with D perhaps TRBD2 (6 bases). Germline V gene data show CDR1 as LGHNA and CDR2 as YSLEER. With 0 bases removed from V and 4 bases from J, the gap between germline ends came to 11 bases. This CDR3 spans 15 amino acids. CDR3 nucleotide sequence: TGCGCCAGCAGCCAAGAGGGACTGAACTCAGATACGCAGTATTTT. Amino acid sequence: CASSQEGLNSDTQYF.

The rearrangement links TRBV28 to TRBJ1-2; 7 bases map to TRBD1. Looked up from germline, CDR1 is MDHEN and CDR2 is SYDVKM. The J segment lost 3 bases and the V segment lost 5 bases, leaving 6 bases of the junction unmatched. The CDR3 totals 14 residues. This CDR3 reads CASSLEQGDYGYTF. The CDR3 bases are TGTGCCAGCAGTCTCGAGCAGGGGGACTATGGCTACACCTTC.

The rearrangement links TRBV29-1 to TRBJ2-3; D uncertain. The germline gives CDR1 SQVTM, CDR2 ANQGSEA. The CDR3 is 11 residues long. Trimming left V 7 bases short and J 1 base short, with 6 bases between. This CDR3 is CSASRTDTQYF. In DNA form, the CDR3 reads TGCAGCGCTTCGCGCACAGATACGCAGTATTTT.

J is TRBJ2-1 and V is TRBV4-3; 16 positions match TRBD2. Germline V CDR1 and CDR2: LGHNA, YSLEER. CDR3 length: 16 residues. Trimming took 4 bases from V and 8 from J; bases not matched to a gene: 5. The CDR3 spells CASSRGTSGRVDEQFF. CDR3 DNA sequence: TGCGCCAGCAGCCGCGGGACTAGCGGGAGGGTCGATGAGCAGTTCTTC.

The chain uses TRBV19 and TRBJ2-7, with TRBD1 matching over 11 bases. This CDR3 is built from 18 residues. V lost 1 base, J lost 3 bases, and 11 bases stayed unmatched. Germline CDR1 is LNHDA and CDR2 is SQIVND (reference sequence). The CDR3 bases are TGTGCCAGTAGTATAGTTCGCTTCACCGGGACAGGGGGCTACGAGCAGTACTTC. Translated, it gives CASSIVRFTGTGGYEQYF.

A few counts support this clone. The chain joins TRBV19 to TRBJ2-7; 9 positions match TRBD1. CDR3 length: 14 residues. The junction had 4 bases not matched to a gene; V was cut back by 5 bases and J by 2 bases. Germline V gives CDR1 LNHDA, CDR2 SQIVND (reference sequence). The CDR3 coding sequence is TGTGCCAGTAGTGATGGGGACAGGGCCTACGAGCAGTACTTC. Protein product: CASSDGDRAYEQYF.

The V and J genes are TRBV7-9 and TRBJ2-5, with D perhaps TRBD1 (5 bases). CDR3 size: 16 residues. Looked up from germline, CDR1 is SEHNR and CDR2 is FQNEAQ (reference sequence). Trimming pared 0 bases from V and 5 bases from J, leaving 16 bases between. CDR3 residues: CASSLASSGSWETQYF. Written as DNA, the CDR3 is TGTGCCAGCAGCTTAGCCTCTTCAGGGTCATGGGAGACCCAGTACTTC.

A single count supports this clone. This chain links TRBV7-9 with TRBJ2-1, with D unresolved. The germline V gene encodes CDR1 SEHNR and CDR2 FQNEAQ (reference sequence). There are 13 residues in the CDR3. V lost 6 bases and J 0 bases, leaving 6 bases between the germline ends. The CDR3 loop is CASSKASYNEQFF. CDR3 nucleotides: TGTGCCAGCAGTAAAGCCTCCTACAATGAGCAGTTCTTC.

This chain links TRBV5-5 with TRBJ1-6; no reliable D call. From germline, CDR1 is SGHKS and CDR2 YYEKEE (reference sequence). The CDR3 totals 13 residues. V was shortened by 1 base and J by 6 bases, with 5 bases between the two germline ends. The CDR3 loop is CASSLSGNSPLHF. The DNA of the CDR3 is TGTGCCAGCAGCTTGTCCGGTAATTCACCCCTCCACTTT.

The chain joins TRBV9 to TRBJ1-6; D is possibly TRBD1 (5 bases). CDR3 length equals 13 residues. Germline V CDR1 and CDR2: SGDLS, YYNGEE. The V end was cut by 2 bases, the J end by 7 bases, with 7 bases between. The CDR3 bases are TGTGCCAGCAGCGTCAGGGACAATTCACCCCTCCACTTT. It is translated as CASSVRDNSPLHF. Combining the CDR3 with reference TRBV9 and TRBJ1-6 gives the whole variable domain DSGVTQTPKHLITATGQRVTLRCSPRSGDLSVYWYQQSLDQGLQFLIQYYNGEERAKGNILERFSAQQFPDLHSELNLSSLELGDSALYFCASSVRDNSPLHFGNGTRLTVT.

This clone was picked up a small number of times. The chain links TRBV4-1 to TRBJ1-6, with D hard to call. Looked up from germline, CDR1 is MGHRA and CDR2 is YSYEKL. CDR3 size: 16 residues. V dropped 0 bases and J dropped 9 bases, with 15 bases sitting between them. The CDR3 DNA is TGCGCCAGCAGCCAAGATCGCGTCTACTCGGGTTCACCCCTCCACTTT. It codes for CASSQDRVYSGSPLHF.

The J gene is TRBJ1-5, the V gene TRBV6-6, with D possibly matching TRBD1 (5 bases). Germline assignment: CDR1 MNHNY and CDR2 SVGAGI (reference sequence). This CDR3 is built from 13 residues. Trimming shortened V by 2 bases and J by 6 bases, and 8 bases separated the two germline ends. Here the CDR3 reads CASSYGGVQPQHF. The CDR3 nucleotides are TGTGCCAGCAGTTACGGAGGGGTTCAGCCCCAGCATTTT.

This chain links TRBV10-3 with TRBJ2-1; possible D gene TRBD2, 7 bases. Germline CDR1 reads ENHRY; CDR2 reads SYGVKD. Trimming took off 10 bases at V and 10 bases at J, with 14 bases between the two ends. This CDR3 is built from 11 residues. The CDR3, as DNA: TGTGCCACCGGGGGGCTTTGGGAGCAGTTCTTC. Protein sequence: CATGGLWEQFF.

V gene TRBV13 combines with J gene TRBJ2-7; D gene uncertain. Germline V gene data show CDR1 as PRHDT and CDR2 as FYEKMQ (reference sequence). The CDR3 runs to 15 residues. V lost 5 bases, J lost 0 bases, and 14 bases lay in between. The CDR3 nucleotides read TGTGCCAGCAGCCCGGGCCCCCAAAGCTCCTACGAGCAGTACTTC. This translates into CASSPGPQSSYEQYF. The whole variable domain, remainder taken from reference TRBV13 and TRBJ2-7, is AAGVIQSPRHLIKEKRETATLKCYPIPRHDTVYWYQQGPGQDPQFLISFYEKMQSDKGSIPDRFSAQQFSDYHSELNMSSLELGDSALYFCASSPGPQSSYEQYFGPGTRLTVT.

The chain recombines TRBV7-2 with TRBJ2-7; tentative D call: TRBD1 (5 bases). Germline values: CDR1 SGHTA, CDR2 FQGNSA. Trimming took 5 bases from V and 1 from J, leaving 12 bases between them. The CDR3 has 14 residues. In nucleotides, the CDR3 is TGTGCCAGCAGCCCGGCCAGGGTGTCCTACGAGCAGTACTTC. Translating gives CASSPARVSYEQYF.

J is TRBJ2-7 and V is TRBV21-1; the table assigns TRBD2, which was not confirmed against the DNA. TRBV21-1 is deemed a pseudogene. This CDR3 has 13 residues. The CDR3 coding sequence is TGTGCCAGCAACCTAGCGGCCTCCTACGAGCAGTACTTC. It yields the protein CASNLAASYEQYF.

As to this clone: This CDR3 is also generated by other DNA sequences in the sample. The chain couples TRBV5-1 to TRBJ2-5; D unclear. V was cut by 4 bases and J by 5 bases, with 6 bases left in between. Germline loops: CDR1 SGHRS, CDR2 YFSETQ. This CDR3 has 11 amino acids. The CDR3 sequence: CASSPGETQYF. Written as DNA, the CDR3 is TGCGCCAGCAGCCCCGGGGAGACCCAGTACTTC.